This paragraph covers one TCR beta chain sequence. The data were obtained in a study of preoperative IRX-2 immunotherapy in early breast cancer. The treatment was: preoperative locoregional IRX-2 cytokine immunotherapy. This phase Ib study tested locoregional IRX-2 cytokine immunotherapy given before surgery. CDR1 is SGHRS, CDR2 YFSETQ, per germline. The CDR3 is 15 residues long. The ends were cut back, 4 bases at V and 4 bases at J, with 15 bases in the middle. Measured with immunoSEQ multiplex PCR; TCRdb has only the in-frame clones, and not every one. The sample yields around 30,000 clones, roughly 74% seen once.

The chain joins TRBV5-1 to TRBJ2-1; D is perhaps TRBD1 (5 bases). This sequence originates from a human donor with breast cancer. The sample here was lymph node tissue, taken before IRX-2 immunotherapy. CDR3 DNA: TGCGCCAGCAGCGGGGAACAGGAGTATTACAATGAGCAGTTCTTC. Amino acids: CASSGEQEYYNEQFF.